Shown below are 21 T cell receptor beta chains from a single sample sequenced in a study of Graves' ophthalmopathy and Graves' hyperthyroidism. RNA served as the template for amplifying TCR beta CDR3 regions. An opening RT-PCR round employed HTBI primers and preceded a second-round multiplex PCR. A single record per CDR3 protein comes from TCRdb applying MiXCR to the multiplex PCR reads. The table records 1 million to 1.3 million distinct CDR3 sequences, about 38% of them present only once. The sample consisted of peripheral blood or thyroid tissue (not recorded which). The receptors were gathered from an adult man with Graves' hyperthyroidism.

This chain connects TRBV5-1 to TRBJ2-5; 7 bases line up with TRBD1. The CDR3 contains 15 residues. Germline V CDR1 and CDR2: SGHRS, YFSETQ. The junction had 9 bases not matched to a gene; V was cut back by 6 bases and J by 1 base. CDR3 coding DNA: TGCGCCAGCACCCAGGAAGGGGGCGGCCAAGAGACCCAGTACTTC. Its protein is CASTQEGGGQETQYF. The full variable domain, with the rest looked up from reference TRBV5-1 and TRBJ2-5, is KAGVTQTPRYLIKTRGQQVTLSCSPISGHRSVSWYQQTPGQGLQFLFEYFSETQRNKGNFPGRFSGRQFSNSRSEMNVSTLELGDSALYLCASTQEGGGQETQYFGPGTRLLVL.

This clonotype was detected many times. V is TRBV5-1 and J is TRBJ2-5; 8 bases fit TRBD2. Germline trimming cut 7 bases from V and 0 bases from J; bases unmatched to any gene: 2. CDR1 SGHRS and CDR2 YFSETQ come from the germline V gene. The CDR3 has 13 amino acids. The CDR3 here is CASQRGNQETQYF. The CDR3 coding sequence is TGCGCCAGCCAGCGGGGGAACCAAGAGACCCAGTACTTC.

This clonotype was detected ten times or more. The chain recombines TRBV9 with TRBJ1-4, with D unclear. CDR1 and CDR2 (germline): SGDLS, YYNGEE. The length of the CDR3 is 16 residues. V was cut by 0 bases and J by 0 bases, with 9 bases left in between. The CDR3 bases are TGTGCCAGCAGCGTAGAAGCGGATGCAACTAATGAAAAACTGTTTTTT. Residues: CASSVEADATNEKLFF.

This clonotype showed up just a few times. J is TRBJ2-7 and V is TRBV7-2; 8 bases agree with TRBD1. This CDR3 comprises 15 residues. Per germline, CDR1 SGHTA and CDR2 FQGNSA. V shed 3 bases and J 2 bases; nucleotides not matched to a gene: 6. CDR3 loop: CASSFSGGQAYEQYF. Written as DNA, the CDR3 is TGTGCCAGCAGCTTTTCCGGGGGACAGGCCTACGAGCAGTACTTC.

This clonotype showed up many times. The DNA for the CDR3 is TGTGCCAGCAGCTTAGGGACAGGGGAAGAGACCCAGTACTTC. Encoded protein: CASSLGTGEETQYF. V and J are TRBV7-8 and TRBJ2-5; 9 bases match TRBD1. The germline V gene has CDR1 SGHVS and CDR2 FQNEAQ. With 1 base clipped from V and 3 bases from J, the junction kept 0 bases outside the gene matches. The CDR3 sequence is 14 residues long.

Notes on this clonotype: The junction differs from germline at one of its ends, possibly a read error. CDR3: CASSQTRLDNTGELFF. The CDR3 DNA follows: TGTGCTAGCAGCCAGACGAGACTAGACAACACCGGGGAGCTGTTTTTT. The rearrangement links TRBV7-6 to TRBJ2-2, with D possibly TRBD2 on 6 matching bases. Germline lookup yields CDR1 SGHVS and CDR2 FNYEAQ. This CDR3 is built from 16 residues.

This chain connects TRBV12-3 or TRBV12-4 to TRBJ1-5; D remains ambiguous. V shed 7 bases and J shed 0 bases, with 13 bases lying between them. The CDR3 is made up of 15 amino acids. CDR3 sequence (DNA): TGTGCCAGCAAGGAGACTTTGTATAGCAATCAGCCCCAGCATTTT. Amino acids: CASKETLYSNQPQHF.

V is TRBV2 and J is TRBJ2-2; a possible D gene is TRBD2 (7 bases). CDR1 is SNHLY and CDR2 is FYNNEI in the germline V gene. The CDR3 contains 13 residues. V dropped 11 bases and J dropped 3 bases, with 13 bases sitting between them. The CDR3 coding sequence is TGTGCCGTCGGGGGGCAATACACCGGGGAGCTGTTTTTT. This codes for CAVGGQYTGELFF.

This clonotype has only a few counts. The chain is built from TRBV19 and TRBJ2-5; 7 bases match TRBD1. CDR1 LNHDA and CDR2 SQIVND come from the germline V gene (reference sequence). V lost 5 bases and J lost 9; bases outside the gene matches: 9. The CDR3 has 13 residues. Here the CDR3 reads CASSPDRVQPQYF. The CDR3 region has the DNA TGTGCCAGTAGTCCCGACAGGGTTCAGCCCCAGTACTTC.

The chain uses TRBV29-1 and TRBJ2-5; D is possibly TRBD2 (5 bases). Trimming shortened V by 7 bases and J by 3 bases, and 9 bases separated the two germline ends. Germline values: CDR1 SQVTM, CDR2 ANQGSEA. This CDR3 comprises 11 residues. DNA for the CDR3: TGCAGCGGGGCGCGGGAAGAGACCCAGTACTTC. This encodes CSGAREETQYF.

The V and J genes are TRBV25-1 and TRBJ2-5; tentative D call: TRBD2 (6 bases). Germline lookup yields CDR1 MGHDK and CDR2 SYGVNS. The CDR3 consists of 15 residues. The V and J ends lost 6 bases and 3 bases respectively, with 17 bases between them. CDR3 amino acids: CASRGGAGPKETQYF. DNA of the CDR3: TGTGCCAGCAGAGGAGGGGCGGGCCCTAAAGAGACCCAGTACTTC.

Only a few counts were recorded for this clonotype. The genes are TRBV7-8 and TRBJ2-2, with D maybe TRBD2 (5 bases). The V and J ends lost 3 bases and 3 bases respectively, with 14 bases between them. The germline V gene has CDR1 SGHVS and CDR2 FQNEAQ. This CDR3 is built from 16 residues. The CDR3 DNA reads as TGTGCCAGCAGCTTCATCGTGCGGGCGGACACCGGGGAGCTGTTTTTT. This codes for CASSFIVRADTGELFF.

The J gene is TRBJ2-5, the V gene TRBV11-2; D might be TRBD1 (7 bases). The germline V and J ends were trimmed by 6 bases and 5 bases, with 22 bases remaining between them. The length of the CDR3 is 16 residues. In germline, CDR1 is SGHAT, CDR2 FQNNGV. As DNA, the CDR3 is TGTGCCAGCAGGAATACGGGACAGCGGGCTGGGGAGACCCAGTACTTC. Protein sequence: CASRNTGQRAGETQYF.

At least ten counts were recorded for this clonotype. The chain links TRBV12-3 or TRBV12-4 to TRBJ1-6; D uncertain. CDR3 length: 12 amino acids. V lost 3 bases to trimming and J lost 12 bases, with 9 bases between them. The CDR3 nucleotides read TGTGCCAGCAGTTTGGTCTCCAGACCCCTCCACTTT. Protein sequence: CASSLVSRPLHF.

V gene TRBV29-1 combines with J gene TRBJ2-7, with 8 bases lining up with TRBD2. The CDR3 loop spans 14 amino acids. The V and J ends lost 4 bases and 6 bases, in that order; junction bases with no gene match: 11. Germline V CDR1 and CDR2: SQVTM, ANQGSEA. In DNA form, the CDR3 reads TGCAGCGTTGCTAATGGACTAGCCTCAGGCGAGCAGTACTTC. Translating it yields CSVANGLASGEQYF.

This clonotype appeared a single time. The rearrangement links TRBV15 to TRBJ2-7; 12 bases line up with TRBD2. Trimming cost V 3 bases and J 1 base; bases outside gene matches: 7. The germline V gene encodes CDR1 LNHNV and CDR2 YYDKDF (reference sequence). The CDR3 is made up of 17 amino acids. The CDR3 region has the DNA TGTGCCACCAGCAGCGCAGAAGGGACTAGCGGGTCCTACGAGCAGTACTTC. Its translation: CATSSAEGTSGSYEQYF.

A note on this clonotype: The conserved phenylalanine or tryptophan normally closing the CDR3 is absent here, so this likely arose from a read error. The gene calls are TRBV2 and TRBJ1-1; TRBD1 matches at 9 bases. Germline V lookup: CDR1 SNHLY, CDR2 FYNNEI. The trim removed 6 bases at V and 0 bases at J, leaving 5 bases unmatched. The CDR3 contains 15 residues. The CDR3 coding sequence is TGTGCCAGCAGAGGGGACAGGGCGGTGAACACTGAAGCTTTCCTT. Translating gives CASRGDRAVNTEAFL.

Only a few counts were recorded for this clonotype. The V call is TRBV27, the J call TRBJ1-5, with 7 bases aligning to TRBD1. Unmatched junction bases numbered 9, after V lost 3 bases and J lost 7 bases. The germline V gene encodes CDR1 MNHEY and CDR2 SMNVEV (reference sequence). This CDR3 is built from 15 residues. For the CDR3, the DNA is TGTGCCAGCAGTTTGACAGGGAAAGTGGGACAGCCCCAGCATTTT. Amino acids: CASSLTGKVGQPQHF.

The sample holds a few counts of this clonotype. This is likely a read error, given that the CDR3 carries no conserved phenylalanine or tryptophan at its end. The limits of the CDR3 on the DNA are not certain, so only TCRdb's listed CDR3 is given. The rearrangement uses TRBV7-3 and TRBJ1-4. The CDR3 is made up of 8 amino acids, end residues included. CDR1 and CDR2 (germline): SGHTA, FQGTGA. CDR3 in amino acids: CASSAGPS.

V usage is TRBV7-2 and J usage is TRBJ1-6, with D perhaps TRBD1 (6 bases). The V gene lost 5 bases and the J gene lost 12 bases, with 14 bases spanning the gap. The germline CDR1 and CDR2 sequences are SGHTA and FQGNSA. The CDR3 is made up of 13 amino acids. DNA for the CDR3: TGTGCCAGCAGCCCCTGGACAGCGCAACCCCTCCACTTT. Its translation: CASSPWTAQPLHF.

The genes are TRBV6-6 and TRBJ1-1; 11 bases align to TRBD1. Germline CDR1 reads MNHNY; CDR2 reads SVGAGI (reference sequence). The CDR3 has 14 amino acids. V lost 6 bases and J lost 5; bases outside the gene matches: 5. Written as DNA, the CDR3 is TGTGCCAGCAGGTTCGGGACAGGGGGAACTGAAGCTTTCTTT. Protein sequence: CASRFGTGGTEAFF.